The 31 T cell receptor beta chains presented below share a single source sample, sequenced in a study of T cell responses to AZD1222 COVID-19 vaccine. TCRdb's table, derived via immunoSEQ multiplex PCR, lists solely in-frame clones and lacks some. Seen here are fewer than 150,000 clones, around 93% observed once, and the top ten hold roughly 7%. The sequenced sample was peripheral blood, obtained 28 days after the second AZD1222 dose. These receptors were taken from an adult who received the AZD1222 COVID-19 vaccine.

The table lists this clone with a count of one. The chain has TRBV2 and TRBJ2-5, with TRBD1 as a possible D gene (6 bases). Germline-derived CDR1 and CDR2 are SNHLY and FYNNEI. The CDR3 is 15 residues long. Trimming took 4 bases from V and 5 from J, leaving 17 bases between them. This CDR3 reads CASSVHVGAGETQYF. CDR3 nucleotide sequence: TGTGCCAGCAGTGTACATGTGGGGGCGGGTGAGACCCAGTACTTC.

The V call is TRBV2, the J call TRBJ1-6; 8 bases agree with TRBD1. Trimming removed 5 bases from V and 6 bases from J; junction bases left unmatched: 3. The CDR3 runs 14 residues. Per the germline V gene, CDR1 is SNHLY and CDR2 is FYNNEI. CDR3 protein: CASSRTGSNSPLHF. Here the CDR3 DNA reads TGTGCCAGCAGTCGGACAGGGTCTAATTCACCCCTCCACTTT.

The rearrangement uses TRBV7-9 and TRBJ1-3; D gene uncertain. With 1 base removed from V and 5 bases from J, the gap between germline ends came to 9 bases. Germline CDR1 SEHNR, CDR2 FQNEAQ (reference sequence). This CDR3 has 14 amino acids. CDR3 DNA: TGTGCCAGCAGCTTAGGTGGGCAGAGAAACACCATATATTTT. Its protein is CASSLGGQRNTIYF.

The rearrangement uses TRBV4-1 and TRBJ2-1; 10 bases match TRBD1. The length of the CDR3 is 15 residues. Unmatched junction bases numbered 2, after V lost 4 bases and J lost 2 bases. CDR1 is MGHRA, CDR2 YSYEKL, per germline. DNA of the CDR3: TGCGCCAGCAGCCCGACAGGGGGCGCCTACAATGAGCAGTTCTTC. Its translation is CASSPTGGAYNEQFF.

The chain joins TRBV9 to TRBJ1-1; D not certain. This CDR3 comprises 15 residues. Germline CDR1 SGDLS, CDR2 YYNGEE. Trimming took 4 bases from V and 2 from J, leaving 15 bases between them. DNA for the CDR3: TGTGCCAGCAGCCTCGGAATTTTGGGAAACACTGAAGCTTTCTTT. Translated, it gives CASSLGILGNTEAFF.

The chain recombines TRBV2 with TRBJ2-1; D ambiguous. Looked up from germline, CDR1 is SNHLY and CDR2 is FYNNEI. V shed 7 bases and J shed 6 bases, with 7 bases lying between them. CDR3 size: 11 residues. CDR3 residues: CASTQVNEQFF. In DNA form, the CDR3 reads TGTGCCAGCACCCAGGTCAATGAGCAGTTCTTC.

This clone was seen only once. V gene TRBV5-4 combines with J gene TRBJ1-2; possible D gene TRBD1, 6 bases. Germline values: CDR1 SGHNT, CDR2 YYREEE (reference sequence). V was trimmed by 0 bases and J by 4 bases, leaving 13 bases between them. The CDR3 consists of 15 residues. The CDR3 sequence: CASSLDGTHAYGYTF. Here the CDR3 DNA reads TGTGCCAGCAGCTTGGACGGGACACATGCCTATGGCTACACCTTC.

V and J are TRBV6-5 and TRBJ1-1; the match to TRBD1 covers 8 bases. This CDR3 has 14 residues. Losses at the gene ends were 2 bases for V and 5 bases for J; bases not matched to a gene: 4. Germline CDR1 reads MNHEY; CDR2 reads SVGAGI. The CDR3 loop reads CASSYQGARTEAFF. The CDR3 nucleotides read TGTGCCAGCAGTTACCAGGGGGCGCGAACTGAAGCTTTCTTT.

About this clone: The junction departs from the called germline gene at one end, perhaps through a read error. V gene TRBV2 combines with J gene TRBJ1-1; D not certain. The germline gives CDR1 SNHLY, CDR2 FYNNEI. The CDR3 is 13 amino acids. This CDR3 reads CASSDSVGSETFF. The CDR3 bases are TGTGCCAGCAGTGATTCGGTAGGGAGTGAAACTTTCTTT.

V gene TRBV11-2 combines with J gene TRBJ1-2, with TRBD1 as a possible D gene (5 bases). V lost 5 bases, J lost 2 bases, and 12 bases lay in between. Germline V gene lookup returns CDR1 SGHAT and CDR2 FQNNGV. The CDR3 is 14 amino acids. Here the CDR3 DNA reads TGTGCCAGCAGCCCAGTGGGGCCCAACTATGGCTACACCTTC. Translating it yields CASSPVGPNYGYTF.

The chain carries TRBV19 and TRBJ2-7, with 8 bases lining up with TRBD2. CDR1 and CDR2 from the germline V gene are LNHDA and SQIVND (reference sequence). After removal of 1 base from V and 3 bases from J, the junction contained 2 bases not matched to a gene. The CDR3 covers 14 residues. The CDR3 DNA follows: TGTGCCAGTAGTATAGGTAGCGGGGTCTACGAGCAGTACTTC. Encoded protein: CASSIGSGVYEQYF.

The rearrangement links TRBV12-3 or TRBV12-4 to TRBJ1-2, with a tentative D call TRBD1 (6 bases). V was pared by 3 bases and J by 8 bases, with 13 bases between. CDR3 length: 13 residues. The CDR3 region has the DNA TGTGCCAGCAGTTTTCGGGGGCGGTCCGGCTACACCTTC. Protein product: CASSFRGRSGYTF.

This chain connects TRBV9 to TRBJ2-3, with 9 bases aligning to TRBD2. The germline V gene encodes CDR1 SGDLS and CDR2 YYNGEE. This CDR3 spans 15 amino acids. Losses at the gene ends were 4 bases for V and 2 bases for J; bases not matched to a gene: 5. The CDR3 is CASSLRLADTDTQYF. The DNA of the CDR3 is TGTGCCAGCAGCCTGAGACTAGCGGACACAGATACGCAGTATTTT.

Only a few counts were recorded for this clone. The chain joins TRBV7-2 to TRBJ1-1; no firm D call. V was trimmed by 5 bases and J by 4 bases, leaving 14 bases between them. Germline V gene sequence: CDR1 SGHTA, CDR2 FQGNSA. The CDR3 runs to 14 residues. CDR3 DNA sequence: TGTGCCAGCAGCCCCGGGCCTGGGCGCACTGAAGCTTTCTTT. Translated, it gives CASSPGPGRTEAFF.

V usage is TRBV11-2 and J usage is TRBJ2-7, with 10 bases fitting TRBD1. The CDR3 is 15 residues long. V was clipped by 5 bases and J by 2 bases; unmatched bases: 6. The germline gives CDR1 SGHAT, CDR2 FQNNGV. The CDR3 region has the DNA TGTGCCAGCAGCCGCCTAGGGACAGGGGCCTACGAGCAGTACTTC. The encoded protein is CASSRLGTGAYEQYF.

In nucleotides, the CDR3 is TGTGCCAGCAGAGGACTCCGGAACACCGGGGAGCTGTTTTTT. Translating gives CASRGLRNTGELFF. V usage is TRBV4-2 and J usage is TRBJ2-2; D might be TRBD2 (5 bases). Looked up from germline, CDR1 is LGHNA and CDR2 is YNFKEQ. Trimming removed 6 bases from V and 1 base from J, with 9 bases in between. The CDR3 is 14 amino acids.

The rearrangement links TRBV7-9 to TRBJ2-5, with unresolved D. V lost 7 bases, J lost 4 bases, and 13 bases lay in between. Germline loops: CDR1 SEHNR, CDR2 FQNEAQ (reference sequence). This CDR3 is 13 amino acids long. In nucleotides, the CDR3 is TGTGCCAGCACCCCGGACCCCATAGAGACCCAGTACTTC. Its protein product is CASTPDPIETQYF.

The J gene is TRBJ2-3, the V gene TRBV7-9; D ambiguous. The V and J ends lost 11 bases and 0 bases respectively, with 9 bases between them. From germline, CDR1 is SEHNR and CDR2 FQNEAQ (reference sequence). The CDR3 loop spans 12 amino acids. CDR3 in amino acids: CAAALSTDTQYF. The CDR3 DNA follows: TGTGCCGCCGCGCTCAGCACAGATACGCAGTATTTT.

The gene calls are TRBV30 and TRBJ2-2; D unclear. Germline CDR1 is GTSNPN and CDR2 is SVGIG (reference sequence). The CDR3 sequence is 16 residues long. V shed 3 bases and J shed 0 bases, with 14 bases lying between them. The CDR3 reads CAWRKGQQTNTGELFF. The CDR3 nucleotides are TGTGCCTGGAGGAAGGGTCAACAGACGAACACCGGGGAGCTGTTTTTT.

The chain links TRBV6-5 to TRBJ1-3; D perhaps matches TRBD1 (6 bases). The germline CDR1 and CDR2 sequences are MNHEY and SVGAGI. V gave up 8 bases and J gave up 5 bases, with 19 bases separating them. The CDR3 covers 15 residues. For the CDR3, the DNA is TGTGCCAGCGGCCCCGATCGGGGGGCACGAAACACCATATATTTT. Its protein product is CASGPDRGARNTIYF.

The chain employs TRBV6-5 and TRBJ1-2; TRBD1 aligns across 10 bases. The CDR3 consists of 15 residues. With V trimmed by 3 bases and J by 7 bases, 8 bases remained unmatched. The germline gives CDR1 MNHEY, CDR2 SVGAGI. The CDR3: CASSYSRTGGSGYTF. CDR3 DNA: TGTGCCAGCAGTTATTCCAGGACAGGGGGATCTGGCTACACCTTC.

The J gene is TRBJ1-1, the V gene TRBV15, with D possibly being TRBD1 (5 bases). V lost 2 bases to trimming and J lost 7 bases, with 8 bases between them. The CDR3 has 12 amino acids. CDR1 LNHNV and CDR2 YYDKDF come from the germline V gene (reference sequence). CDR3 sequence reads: CATSRKGDEAFF. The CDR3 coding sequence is TGTGCCACCAGCAGAAAAGGGGATGAAGCTTTCTTT.

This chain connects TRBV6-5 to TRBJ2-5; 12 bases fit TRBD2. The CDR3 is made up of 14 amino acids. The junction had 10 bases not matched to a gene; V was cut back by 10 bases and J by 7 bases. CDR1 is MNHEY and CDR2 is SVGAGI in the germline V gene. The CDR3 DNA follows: TGTGCCACCCACCCGACTAGCGGGGGTTGGACCCAGTACTTC. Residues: CATHPTSGGWTQYF.

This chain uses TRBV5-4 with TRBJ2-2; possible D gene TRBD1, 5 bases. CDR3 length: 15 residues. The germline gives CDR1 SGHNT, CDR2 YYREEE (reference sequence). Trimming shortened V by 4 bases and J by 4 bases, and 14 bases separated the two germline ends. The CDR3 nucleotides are TGTGCCAGCAGCATACAGGAAGGAATCACCGGGGAGCTGTTTTTT. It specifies CASSIQEGITGELFF. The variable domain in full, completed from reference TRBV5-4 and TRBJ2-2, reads ETGVTQSPTHLIKTRGQQVTLRCSSQSGHNTVSWYQQALGQGPQFIFQYYREEENGRGNFPPRFSGLQFPNYSSELNVNALELDDSALYLCASSIQEGITGELFFGEGSRLTVL.

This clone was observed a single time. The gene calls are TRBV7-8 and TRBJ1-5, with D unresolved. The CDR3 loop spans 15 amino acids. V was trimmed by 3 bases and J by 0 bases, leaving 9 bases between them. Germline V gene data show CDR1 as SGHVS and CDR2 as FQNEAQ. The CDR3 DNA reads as TGTGCCAGCAGCTTTCAAGGGTATAGCAATCAGCCCCAGCATTTT. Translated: CASSFQGYSNQPQHF.

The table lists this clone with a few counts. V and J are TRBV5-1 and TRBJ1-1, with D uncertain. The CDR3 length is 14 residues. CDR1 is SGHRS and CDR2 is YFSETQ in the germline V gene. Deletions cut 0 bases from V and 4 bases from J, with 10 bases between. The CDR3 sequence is CASSLDGSGTEAFF. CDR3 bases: TGCGCCAGCAGCTTGGACGGGTCGGGCACTGAAGCTTTCTTT.

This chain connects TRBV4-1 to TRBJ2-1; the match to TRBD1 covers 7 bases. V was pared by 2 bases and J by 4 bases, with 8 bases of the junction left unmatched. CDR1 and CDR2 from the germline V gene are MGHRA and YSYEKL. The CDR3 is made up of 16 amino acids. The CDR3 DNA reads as TGCGCCAGCAGCCAACACGAGACAGGGTGGTACAATGAGCAGTTCTTC. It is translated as CASSQHETGWYNEQFF.

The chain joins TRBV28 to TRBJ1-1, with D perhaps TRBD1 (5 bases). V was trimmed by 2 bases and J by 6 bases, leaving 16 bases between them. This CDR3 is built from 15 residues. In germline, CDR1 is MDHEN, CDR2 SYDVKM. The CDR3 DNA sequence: TGTGCCAGCAGTTTACCCCTCGGGGGTAGCCCTGAAGCTTTCTTT. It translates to CASSLPLGGSPEAFF.

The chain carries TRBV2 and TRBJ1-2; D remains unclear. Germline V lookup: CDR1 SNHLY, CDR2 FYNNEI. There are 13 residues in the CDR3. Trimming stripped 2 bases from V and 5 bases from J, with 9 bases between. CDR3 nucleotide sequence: TGTGCCAGCAGTGAATCGGCAGCGTATGGCTACACCTTC. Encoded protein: CASSESAAYGYTF.

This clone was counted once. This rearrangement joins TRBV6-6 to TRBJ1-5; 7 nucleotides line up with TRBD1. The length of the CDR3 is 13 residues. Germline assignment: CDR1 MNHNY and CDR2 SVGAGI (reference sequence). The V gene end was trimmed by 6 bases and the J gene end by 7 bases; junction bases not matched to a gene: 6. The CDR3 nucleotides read TGTGCCAGCAGATTAACAGGGGAACAGCCCCAGCATTTT. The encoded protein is CASRLTGEQPQHF.

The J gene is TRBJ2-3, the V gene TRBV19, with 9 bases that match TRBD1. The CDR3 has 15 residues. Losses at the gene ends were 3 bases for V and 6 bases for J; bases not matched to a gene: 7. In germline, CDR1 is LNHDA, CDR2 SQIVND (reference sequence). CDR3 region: CASSMGTGPRDTQYF. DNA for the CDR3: TGTGCCAGTAGTATGGGGACAGGGCCGCGGGATACGCAGTATTTT. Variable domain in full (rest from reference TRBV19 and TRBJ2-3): DGGITQSPKYLFRKEGQNVTLSCEQNLNHDAMYWYRQDPGQGLRLIYYSQIVNDFQKGDIAEGYSVSREKKESFPLTVTSAQKNPTAFYLCASSMGTGPRDTQYFGPGTRLTVL.